What follows is one T cell receptor beta chain and its context. Profiling relied on immunoSEQ multiplex PCR, and the TCRdb table lists in-frame clones only, not all of them. This sample has roughly 220,000 clones, with under 95% found just once. Germline CDR1 and CDR2: MNHEY and SVGAGI. Trimming cost V 5 bases and J 9 bases, with 17 bases left between them. The CDR3 is 14 residues long. The data belong to a study of cytomegalovirus exposure and HLA in healthy donors. Sequenced: PBMCs. The sequence derives from a woman between 18 and 29 years old in good health and CMV-seronegative. The chain joins TRBV6-5 to TRBJ2-1; the D gene is possibly TRBD1 (5 bases). The CDR3 nucleotides are TGTGCCAGCAGTGCCCAACTATCAGGGCGTGAGCAGTTCTTC. It yields the protein CASSAQLSGREQFF.